This entry lists 3 T cell receptor beta chains sequenced from one sample in a study of beta chain features in type 1 diabetes. Expressed TCRB transcripts were sequenced after all isolated RNA was converted to cDNA. The data were produced by immunoSEQ multiplex PCR, yet TCRdb's version contains in-frame clones alone and is incomplete. The sample includes roughly 60,000 clones, roughly three fifths of them seen just once. Sequenced: Tregs from blood. The receptor source for this set is a woman between 18 and 29 years old in good health.

V gene TRBV18 combines with J gene TRBJ2-1, with D possibly TRBD2 on 6 matching bases. CDR3 length equals 15 residues. The V gene lost 0 bases and the J gene lost 7 bases, with 13 bases spanning the gap. The germline gives CDR1 KGHSH, CDR2 LQKENI. The chain's CDR3 is CASSPPSLAQNEQFF. In DNA form, the CDR3 reads TGTGCCAGCTCACCACCGTCGCTAGCGCAGAATGAGCAGTTCTTC.

This chain uses TRBV5-1 with TRBJ1-2; no firm D call. Germline CDR1 is SGHRS and CDR2 is YFSETQ. The CDR3 is made up of 13 amino acids. V was cut by 4 bases and J by 7 bases, with 14 bases left in between. The CDR3 DNA follows: TGCGCCAGCAGCCCCTCCCCCGGTTCTGGCTACACCTTC. It specifies CASSPSPGSGYTF.

A few counts support this clone. This chain connects TRBV7-8 to TRBJ2-1; maybe TRBD2 (5 bases). The CDR3 loop spans 16 amino acids. CDR1 SGHVS and CDR2 FQNEAQ come from the germline V gene. V was pared by 2 bases and J by 6 bases, with 17 bases between. Written as DNA, the CDR3 is TGTGCCAGCAGCTTATTCTCGGGGTCTGACTTCAATGAGCAGTTCTTC. This encodes CASSLFSGSDFNEQFF.